A selection of T cell receptor beta chains follows, all from one sample in a study of CD8+ T cells in alopecia areata. Clones were read by immunoSEQ multiplex PCR, and TCRdb kept only the in-frame ones, dropping some. The table shows 25,000 to 35,000 clones, with around 62% occurring only once. The sequenced sample consisted of NKG2D-high CD8+ T cells sorted from blood. These receptors came from a human donor with alopecia areata. Both conserved end residues are part of each CDR3. A D gene is named only where the DNA matches it firmly. Size values are once, few and many counts, or a class for expanded clones, and some rows have none.

.	16	TRBD1	TRBV7-2	TRBJ2-7	TGTGCCAGCAGCTTAGGGGTCAGGGGGACCTCCTACGAGCAGTACTTC	CASSLGVRGTSYEQYF
.	16	TRBD2	TRBV10-3	TRBJ2-5	TGTGCCATCAGTGAGTTCGAGCGGGGGCCACAAGAGACCCAGTACTTC	CAISEFERGPQETQYF
.	13	.	TRBV4-1	TRBJ1-1	TGCGCCAGCAGCCCCATATGGGACACTGAAGCTTTCTTT	CASSPIWDTEAFF
.	13	TRBD1	TRBV29-1	TRBJ1-4	TGCAGCGTGCTCGACAGGGGGCCTGAAAAACTGTTTTTT	CSVLDRGPEKLFF
.	15	TRBD1	TRBV4-1	TRBJ1-1	TGCGCCAGCAGCCAGTCCGGGACAGGGAGGACTGAAGCTTTCTTT	CASSQSGTGRTEAFF
.	18	TRBD1	TRBV14	TRBJ2-2	TGTGCCAGCAGCCAAGATCTCCGGACAGGGTTCGATCCCGGGGAGCTGTTTTTT	CASSQDLRTGFDPGELFF
.	14	.	TRBV5-6	TRBJ2-5	TGTGCCAGCAGCCCTGTTGCGGGCCAAGAGACCCAGTACTTC	CASSPVAGQETQYF
.	14	TRBD1	TRBV27	TRBJ1-2	TGTGCCAGCAGTTCCGGACAGGGTAACTATGGCTACACCTTC	CASSSGQGNYGYTF
.	12	.	TRBV7-2	TRBJ2-1	TGTGCCAGCAGCTTTGGGGTCAATGAGCAGTTCTTC	CASSFGVNEQFF
.	14	.	TRBV2	TRBJ1-5	TGTGCCAGCAGTGACGGGTATAGCAATCAGCCCCAGCATTTT	CASSDGYSNQPQHF
few	16	TRBD1	TRBV15	TRBJ2-7	TGTGCCACCAGCAGAGATCTGGCAGGGGGCTCCTACGAGCAGTACTTC	CATSRDLAGGSYEQYF
.	15	.	TRBV5-1	TRBJ2-5	TGCGCCAGCAGCTGGGGGGCCAATTCTCTAGAGACCCAGTACTTC	CASSWGANSLETQYF
once	16	TRBD2	TRBV25-1	TRBJ2-3	TGTGCCAGCACCCCCGGGACTAGCGGGAACACAGATACGCAGTATTTT	CASTPGTSGNTDTQYF
.	15	TRBD1	TRBV4-1	TRBJ2-2	TGCGCCAGCACCCGACAGGGGGTGCACACCGGGGAGCTGTTTTTT	CASTRQGVHTGELFF
.	18	.	TRBV4-1	TRBJ2-6	TGCGCCAGCAGCCAAGAACCCGTGGGCCAAGGGCTTGTAAACGTCCTGACTTTC	CASSQEPVGQGLVNVLTF
.	15	TRBD2	TRBV9	TRBJ2-5	TGTGCCAGCAGCGTAGAGCAGGGAGGGCAAGAGACCCAGTACTTC	CASSVEQGGQETQYF
.	15	.	TRBV27	TRBJ2-5	TGTGCCAGCAGTTTCCCCCACAGGGTACAAGAGACCCAGTACTTC	CASSFPHRVQETQYF
.	20	TRBD2	TRBV27	TRBJ2-1	TGTGCCAGCAGTTTAGCCCCCCCTATCCTCTTAGCGGGAGAATTCGGTGAGCAGTTCTTC	CASSLAPPILLAGEFGEQFF
once	15	.	TRBV15	TRBJ2-7	TGTGCCACCAGCAGAGATCTGCTAGGCTCCTACGAGCAGTACTTC	CATSRDLLGSYEQYF
.	15	.	TRBV9	TRBJ2-3	TGTGCCAGCACAGAAGACCGTACTAGCACAGATACGCAGTATTTT	CASTEDRTSTDTQYF